This TCR beta chain is drawn from a study of shared clonotypes between healthy human individuals (dated by TCRdb to about 2020). Turning to the overall study: A few men and a couple of women, aged 18 to 49 years, made up the cohort. Per donor, three plates each were used for CD4 naive and CD4 memory, two for CD8 naive, and one for CD8 memory. Different laboratories and diverse techniques were used to prepare libraries and sequence TCR repertoires, to increase sequencing depth and limit assay-specific biases. To estimate repertoire size and how much clonotype sharing occurs between individuals, the study deeply sequenced the blood TCR repertoires of about 5 healthy adults. Between about 0.85 and 10 billion PBMCs per donor were obtained by leukapheresis.

For this clone: It has no known antigen specificity. Base quality data are lacking; no much larger clone is found one base away.

The V and J ends are trimmed by 7 bases and 4 bases, leaving 22 bases between them. CDR1 is given as SEHNR and CDR2 as FQNEAQ, both from the germline V gene (reference sequence). The CDR3 holds 17 amino acids from the cysteine to the phenylalanine. CDR3 DNA only is kept here, 51 bases in frame from base 1. Using the deep immunoSEQ assay, multiplex PCR amplified TCR CDR3 regions from genomic DNA. For each cell subset, the extracted genomic DNA was distributed evenly across all wells of several immunoSEQ 96-well plates, and each plate served as one replicate. For sorted subsets, about 200 ng genomic DNA, equal to tens of thousands of T cell genomes, was loaded into each replicate PCR. Purified libraries were measured with a Qubit 3.0 fluorometer, size-checked on a Bioanalyzer 2100, and measured again with the KAPA Library Quantification kit. Every immunoSEQ 96-well plate was sequenced on a dedicated single-read 150-cycle Illumina NextSeq 550 flow cell. From the authors' description of their analysis: Because the immunoSEQ output included only junctional sequences and no quality scores, the filtering could not be the same as the filtering used for full-length reads. Sequences were annotated with PyIR, a Python wrapper for IgBLAST v1.9, using IMGT germline references to assign V/J genes and CDR3. Reads with weak V/J assignments (E-value above 1e-6), missing CDR3, stop codons, out-of-frame junctions, or ambiguous translated residues were removed. V3J clonotypes were defined as sequences sharing an identical inferred V gene, J gene, and CDR3 amino acid sequence. Percentage overlap between repertoires was computed as shared unique clonotypes divided by the size of the smaller repertoire. RTK rarefaction, the Chao1 estimator, and Recon v2.1 estimates of unobserved clonotypes were used to assess repertoire richness. OLGA was used to compute generation probabilities for all TCRbeta clonotypes that the gDNA method yielded from a few donors. TCRdb took this table from immuneACCESS and kept in-frame rearrangements with V and J called. Such tables lack part of the clones; where checked against another copy, unresolved V genes explain under half of the gap, and the rest is unexplained. V, J and clone size reflect that table, while D and trimming were determined from the DNA. The sample yields roughly 890,000 clones; 80% to 95% were counted once. Of the sample, around 24% is held by the ten largest clones.

Study-wide findings and limitations: The genetic and exposure-history diversity represented was limited by the small number of donors. Estimated clonotype richness was generally larger for naive than for memory subsets. Across a few donors, 5% to 6% of naive CD4, 3% to 4% of naive CD8, 2.3% of memory CD4, and roughly 0.41% of memory CD8 clonotypes were shared. Based on pairwise subsampling, the degree of clonotype sharing among donors was expected to be affected by sequencing depth. Sampling was restricted to blood, and TCR repertoires in tissues likely differ from the TCR repertoires found in blood. Incomplete sequencing was indicated by rarefaction of sorted-subset datasets, despite the large sequencing depth. Clonotypes shared by all four sorted-subset donors showed higher generation probabilities than non-shared clonotypes.

CD8 naive samples consisted of CD45RO-negative cells that were positively selected for CCR7, yielding a CD45RA+CCR7+ population without TemRA cells. Donors were healthy HIV-negative adults with no recently reported acute infections or vaccinations. Every donor was a Caucasian adult living in Nashville, Tennessee, USA. Blood was obtained by leukapheresis, after which PBMCs were separated by Ficoll-Histopaque density gradient centrifugation and cryopreserved in liquid nitrogen vapor phase. Analytical flow cytometry was used to check the purity and quantity of every magnetically sorted T cell population. From each sorted fraction, genomic DNA was isolated and quantified by UV absorbance on a Nanodrop 2000c.

The chain is assembled from TRBV7-9 and TRBJ2-2; too little of a D gene remains to name it. The source of this sequence is a man aged 30-40 years in good health. Source material: naive CD8+ T cells sorted from blood. In light of the paper, this sample's cell subset or site label describes: CD45RA+CCR7+. The CDR3 protein sequence reads: CASTPKLGQTFTGELFF. The base sequence is TGTGCCAGCACCCCTAAGCTTGGCCAAACATTCACCGGGGAGCTGTTTTTT.